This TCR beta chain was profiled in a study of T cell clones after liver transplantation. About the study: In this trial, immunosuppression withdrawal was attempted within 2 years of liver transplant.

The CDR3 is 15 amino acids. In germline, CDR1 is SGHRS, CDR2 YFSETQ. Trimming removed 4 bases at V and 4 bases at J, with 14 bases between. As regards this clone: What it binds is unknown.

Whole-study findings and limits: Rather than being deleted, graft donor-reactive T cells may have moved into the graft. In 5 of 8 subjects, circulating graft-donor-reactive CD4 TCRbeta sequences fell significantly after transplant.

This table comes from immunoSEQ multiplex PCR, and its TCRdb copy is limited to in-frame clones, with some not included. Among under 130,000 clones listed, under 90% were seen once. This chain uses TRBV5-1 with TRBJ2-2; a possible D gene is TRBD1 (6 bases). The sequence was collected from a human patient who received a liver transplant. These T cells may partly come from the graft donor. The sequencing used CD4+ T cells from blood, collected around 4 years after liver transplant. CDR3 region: CASSPQGDGTGELFF. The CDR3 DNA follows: TGCGCCAGCAGCCCACAGGGTGACGGCACCGGGGAGCTGTTTTTT. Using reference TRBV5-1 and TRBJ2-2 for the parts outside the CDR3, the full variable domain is KAGVTQTPRYLIKTRGQQVTLSCSPISGHRSVSWYQQTPGQGLQFLFEYFSETQRNKGNFPGRFSGRQFSNSRSEMNVSTLELGDSALYLCASSPQGDGTGELFFGEGSRLTVL.